This T cell receptor beta chain was identified during a study of CD8 T cells in ankylosing spondylitis. The CDR3 sequence is 13 residues long. CDR1 is SGHVS, CDR2 FQNEAQ, per germline. V lost 1 base to trimming and J lost 3 bases, with 7 bases between them. From the 5' RACE reads, TCRdb called clonotypes with MiXCR, one entry per CDR3 protein. The sample has around 300,000 distinct CDR3 sequences; less than 25% are singletons. Findings and limits, study-wide: Disease-linked clones, CD8+, were relatively rare in peripheral blood. The authors reported significant enrichment of disease-linked clones in matched ankylosing spondylitis synovial fluid. Ankylosing spondylitis blood seemed to carry a telltale TCR beta motif made of several highly homologous variants.

This clonotype has more than one count but fewer than ten. No antigen is known for it. Material: blood, either unsorted or a sorted T cell fraction (not recorded which). The sequence was collected from a female donor with ankylosing spondylitis or in good health (not recorded which). The chain employs TRBV7-8 and TRBJ2-7, with D perhaps matching TRBD1 (5 bases). Here the CDR3 DNA reads TGTGCCAGCAGCTTAGAAGGGGACTACGAGCAGTACTTC. Translation gives CASSLEGDYEQYF.